This T cell receptor beta chain was observed in a study of blood T cell repertoires in COVID-19. The table came from immunoSEQ multiplex PCR; TCRdb's copy has only in-frame clones and leaves some out. The profile shows around 68,000 clones, approximately 86% of them singletons. The length of the CDR3 is 16 residues. With V trimmed by 4 bases and J by 1 base, 10 bases remained unmatched. The germline gives CDR1 SQVTM, CDR2 ANQGSEA. The source material was peripheral blood. This clonotype originated in a man between 40 and 49 years old with COVID-19, enrolled during active disease. The V call is TRBV29-1, the J call TRBJ2-3, with 8 bases identical to TRBD2. CDR3 in amino acids: CSVALLAGSGTDTQYF. CDR3 DNA sequence: TGCAGCGTTGCACTTTTAGCGGGGTCGGGCACAGATACGCAGTATTTT.